The 26 T cell receptor beta chains reported below all come from one sample, sequenced in a study of T-cell reconstitution after alpha-beta-depleted transplantation in children. Unique molecular identifiers were incorporated when the TCRbeta library was constructed. TCRdb called the PCR reads again in MiXCR, with one record for every CDR3 protein. The repertoire includes 200,000 to 250,000 distinct CDR3 sequences, roughly 7.7% of them detected once, and about 6.4% sits in the top ten. The source material was PBMCs, mostly from graft donor cells, sampled 180 days after TCRalphabeta/CD19-depleted stem cell transplant. The receptors derive from a male patient younger than 18 who had a stem cell transplant for acute lymphoblastic leukemia, so the T cells may come from the graft donor.

In this sample, this clonotype turned up many times. The chain recombines TRBV5-1 with TRBJ2-5; a weak D match, TRBD1 (5 bases). CDR3 length equals 14 residues. CDR1 is SGHRS, CDR2 YFSETQ, per germline. V was cut by 3 bases and J by 5 bases, with 14 bases left in between. The CDR3 protein is CASSWGLEWETQYF. CDR3 nucleotide sequence: TGCGCCAGCAGCTGGGGCCTAGAGTGGGAGACCCAGTACTTC.

In the case of this clonotype: A much larger clone is a single base away; this may be a read error. The rearrangement uses TRBV14 and TRBJ2-5; D is ambiguous. V was trimmed by 1 base and J by 5 bases, leaving 17 bases between them. The CDR3 consists of 16 residues. Germline lookup yields CDR1 SGHDN and CDR2 FVKESK. CDR3 DNA sequence: TGTGCCAGCAGCCAAGGATGTCGGAACTATTTGGAGACCCAGTACTTC. It codes for CASSQGCRNYLETQYF.

Ten or more counts support this clonotype. The chain employs TRBV5-5 and TRBJ2-7; TRBD1 matches 7 bases. Germline lookup yields CDR1 SGHKS and CDR2 YYEKEE (reference sequence). J lost 3 bases, V lost 0 bases, and 9 bases had no gene match. The CDR3 is 16 amino acids. CDR3 in DNA: TGTGCCAGCAGCTTGGCGCCCGGGACAGACCTCTACGAGCAGTACTTC. It is translated as CASSLAPGTDLYEQYF.

This clonotype came up many times. The CDR3 sequence: CSAVERNQPQHF. DNA for the CDR3: TGCAGTGCTGTTGAAAGGAATCAGCCCCAGCATTTT. The gene calls are TRBV20-1 and TRBJ1-5; D not resolved. Trimming took 5 bases from V and 4 from J, leaving 9 bases between them. Germline CDR1 and CDR2: DFQATT and SNEGSKA (reference sequence). There are 12 residues in the CDR3.

This clonotype occurred many times. This sequence joins TRBV5-1 and TRBJ2-2, with TRBD2 identical over 7 bases. Germline V gives CDR1 SGHRS, CDR2 YFSETQ. The CDR3 loop spans 17 amino acids. V lost 2 bases and J lost 4; bases outside the gene matches: 11. The CDR3 here is CASSLRSGGRATGELFF. The CDR3 coding sequence is TGCGCCAGCAGCTTAAGGAGTGGCGGGAGAGCCACCGGGGAGCTGTTTTTT.

This clonotype has ten or more counts. This chain connects TRBV19 to TRBJ2-7, with D tentatively TRBD1 (5 bases). The CDR3 totals 12 residues. Trimming took 8 bases from V and 5 from J, leaving 13 bases between them. CDR1 is LNHDA, CDR2 SQIVND, per germline (reference sequence). CDR3 in DNA: TGTGCCAGTGCAGGGATCTTCCACGAGCAGTACTTC. Residues: CASAGIFHEQYF.

This clonotype occurred many times. The gene calls are TRBV29-1 and TRBJ2-1; 7 positions match TRBD2. The CDR3 runs 11 residues. J gave up 14 bases and V 7 bases, and 11 bases lay outside the gene matches. Per germline, CDR1 SQVTM and CDR2 ANQGSEA. CDR3 coding DNA: TGCAGCGCCTTTGGGAGGGCCAATAAGTTCTTC. It translates to CSAFGRANKFF.

This clonotype was seen ten or more times. J is TRBJ2-5 and V is TRBV21-1; TRBD2, the table's D call, lacks a check against the DNA. TRBV21-1 is recorded as a pseudogene. This CDR3 has 14 residues. CDR3 loop: CAPRASGDPRTQYF. Here the CDR3 DNA reads TGTGCCCCTAGGGCTAGCGGGGATCCAAGGACCCAGTACTTC.

This clonotype was recorded at least ten times. This chain connects TRBV6-1 to TRBJ2-3; TRBD1 might be the D (6 bases). CDR1 is MNHNS, CDR2 SASEGT, per germline. The CDR3 spans 14 residues. With 2 bases removed from V and 2 bases from J, the gap between germline ends came to 8 bases. This chain's CDR3 is CASSERGITDTQYF. The CDR3 region has the DNA TGTGCCAGCAGTGAAAGGGGGATCACAGATACGCAGTATTTT.

This clonotype appeared many times. V is TRBV20-1 and J is TRBJ1-6, with D possibly being TRBD1 (6 bases). The V end was cut by 3 bases, the J end by 10 bases, with 16 bases between. CDR1 and CDR2 (germline): DFQATT, SNEGSKA (reference sequence). The CDR3 contains 14 residues. In DNA form, the CDR3 reads TGCAGTGCTAGTCTGGGGGCAGGTTGGTCACCCCTCCACTTT. It encodes CSASLGAGWSPLHF.

This chain connects TRBV6-2 or TRBV6-3 to TRBJ2-7, with D uncertain. V was shortened by 6 bases and J by 3 bases, with 15 bases between the two germline ends. Looked up from germline, CDR1 is MNHEY and CDR2 is SVGEGT. The CDR3 runs 14 residues. The CDR3 region is CASSHSGLVYEQYF. The CDR3 nucleotides read TGTGCCAGCAGCCACTCGGGCCTTGTCTACGAGCAGTACTTC.

Ten or more counts support this clonotype. The chain employs TRBV6-2 or TRBV6-3 and TRBJ2-7, with a possible D match to TRBD2 (6 bases). The V gene lost 7 bases and the J gene lost 2 bases, with 15 bases spanning the gap. Germline V CDR1 and CDR2: MNHEY, SVGEGT. This CDR3 spans 14 amino acids. The DNA of the CDR3 is TGTGCCAGCAATTCGCCTAGGGAGGCCTACGAGCAGTACTTC. Its protein is CASNSPREAYEQYF.

This clonotype was seen at least ten times. The chain joins TRBV27 to TRBJ2-2; 7 bases agree with TRBD1. The length of the CDR3 is 14 residues. With 4 bases clipped from V and 4 bases from J, the junction kept 3 bases outside the gene matches. Germline-derived CDR1 and CDR2 are MNHEY and SMNVEV (reference sequence). The CDR3 sequence is CASSYRGSTGELFF. CDR3 in DNA: TGTGCCAGCAGTTACAGGGGTTCCACCGGGGAGCTGTTTTTT.

This clonotype was seen many times. The chain uses TRBV7-9 and TRBJ2-1; 13 nucleotides agree with TRBD2. The CDR3 is made up of 19 amino acids. J gave up 5 bases and V 3 bases, and 13 bases lay outside the gene matches. Germline V lookup: CDR1 SEHNR, CDR2 FQNEAQ (reference sequence). The CDR3, as DNA: TGTGCCAGCAGCTTCCCCTGGACTAGCGGGGGCACCGCCAACAATGAGCAGTTCTTC. Its protein is CASSFPWTSGGTANNEQFF.

The J gene is TRBJ2-7, the V gene TRBV23-1, with 7 positions matching TRBD1. TRBV23-1 is designated an ORF whose function remains uncertain. This CDR3 has 14 amino acids. With V trimmed by 6 bases and J by 0 bases, 5 bases remained unmatched. CDR3 sequence: CASSPSGGSYEQYF. In nucleotides, the CDR3 is TGCGCCAGCAGCCCCTCAGGGGGCTCCTACGAGCAGTACTTC.

This clonotype showed up many times. The J gene is TRBJ2-5, the V gene TRBV5-1; no clear D gene. V was trimmed by 4 bases and J by 0 bases, leaving 13 bases between them. The germline gives CDR1 SGHRS, CDR2 YFSETQ. This CDR3 has 15 residues. Here the CDR3 reads CASSTQAKYQETQYF. The CDR3 nucleotides are TGCGCCAGCAGCACCCAAGCTAAGTACCAAGAGACCCAGTACTTC.

This clonotype occurred many times. The CDR3 region is CASSQDNSAAVTDTQYF. CDR3 bases: TGTGCCAGCAGCCAAGATAATTCGGCAGCAGTGACAGATACGCAGTATTTT. The chain recombines TRBV4-2 with TRBJ2-3; unclear D gene. The CDR3 is 17 residues long. Germline lookup yields CDR1 LGHNA and CDR2 YNFKEQ. V lost 0 bases, J lost 3 bases, and 16 bases lay in between.

In its sample, this clonotype was seen many times. This rearrangement joins TRBV7-3 to TRBJ2-2; TRBD2 matches 11 bases. Germline V lookup: CDR1 SGHTA, CDR2 FQGTGA. The CDR3 sequence is 16 residues long. The V and J ends lost 5 bases and 1 base, in that order; junction bases with no gene match: 3. The CDR3 DNA follows: TGTGCCAGCAGCCCAACTAGCGGGGGGAACACCGGGGAGCTGTTTTTT. This gives the protein CASSPTSGGNTGELFF.

The table lists this clonotype with many counts. The J gene is TRBJ2-1, the V gene TRBV12-3 or TRBV12-4; D is undetermined. CDR3 length equals 11 residues. Trimming pared 7 bases from V and 10 bases from J, leaving 11 bases between. The CDR3 is CASMVAKEQFF. The CDR3 nucleotides read TGTGCCAGCATGGTGGCAAAAGAGCAGTTCTTC.

This clonotype appeared many times. This rearrangement joins TRBV5-6 to TRBJ1-2, with 10 bases matching TRBD1. This CDR3 contains 16 residues. V trimming: 4 bases; J trimming: 5 bases; junction bases outside the gene matches: 11. Germline-derived CDR1 and CDR2 are SGHDT and YYEEEE. Here the CDR3 DNA reads TGTGCCAGCAGCCGGAGGGGGACAGGGGTCGCTTATGGCTACACCTTC. Encoded protein: CASSRRGTGVAYGYTF.

In this sample, this clonotype turned up many times. V gene TRBV10-3 combines with J gene TRBJ2-7, with 8 bases fitting TRBD2. This CDR3 comprises 13 residues. The germline V gene encodes CDR1 ENHRY and CDR2 SYGVKD. Losses at the gene ends were 4 bases for V and 3 bases for J; bases not matched to a gene: 2. Here the CDR3 reads CAISGGLDYEQYF. DNA for the CDR3: TGTGCCATCAGTGGGGGACTAGACTACGAGCAGTACTTC.

This clonotype was seen repeatedly, ten times or more. The J gene is TRBJ1-2, the V gene TRBV28; 8 bases are a match to TRBD1. The CDR3 sequence is 14 residues long. Trimming at V came to 3 bases and at J to 6 bases, leaving 6 bases not matched to a gene. Germline-derived CDR1 and CDR2 are MDHEN and SYDVKM. The CDR3 region has the DNA TGTGCCAGCAGTTTCGGGGCAGGGGGCAATGGCTACACCTTC. Its translation: CASSFGAGGNGYTF.

The table lists this clonotype with many counts. V and J are TRBV10-2 and TRBJ1-5, with no clear D. The length of the CDR3 is 16 residues. V was pared by 2 bases and J by 0 bases, with 11 bases between. Germline lookup yields CDR1 WSHSY and CDR2 SAAADI. CDR3 amino acids: CASSEDRTLSNQPQHF. DNA for the CDR3: TGCGCCAGCAGTGAGGATCGGACCCTTAGCAATCAGCCCCAGCATTTT.

There are many counts of this clonotype. The chain carries TRBV15 and TRBJ2-5, with TRBD2 matching 16 bases. The CDR3 runs 19 residues. V trimming: 3 bases; J trimming: 4 bases; junction bases outside the gene matches: 11. Germline assignment: CDR1 LNHNV and CDR2 YYDKDF (reference sequence). The CDR3 spells CATSSMTGTSGRAGETQYF. In nucleotides, the CDR3 is TGTGCCACCAGCAGCATGACAGGGACTAGCGGGAGGGCGGGAGAGACCCAGTACTTC.

This clonotype was seen repeatedly, ten times or more. The J gene is TRBJ2-1, the V gene TRBV18; no clear D gene. Germline V gives CDR1 KGHSH, CDR2 LQKENI. This CDR3 is built from 16 residues. Trimming took off 3 bases at V and 0 bases at J, with 12 bases between the two ends. The CDR3 protein is CASSPGAKSSYNEQFF. The CDR3 DNA reads as TGTGCCAGCTCACCGGGTGCGAAGAGCTCCTACAATGAGCAGTTCTTC.

Only a few counts were recorded for this clonotype. CDR3 sequence reads: CSALLGGSGTDTQYF. The CDR3 DNA is TGCAGTGCTCTACTCGGAGGGAGTGGCACAGATACGCAGTATTTT. V gene TRBV20-1 combines with J gene TRBJ2-3, with D possibly TRBD2 on 6 matching bases. V was pared by 5 bases and J by 1 base, with 16 bases between. This CDR3 has 15 residues. The V gene's germline CDR1 is DFQATT and CDR2 SNEGSKA (reference sequence).